The sequence of this T cell receptor beta chain was determined in a study of radiation and T cells in renal cell carcinoma. Study-wide background: Nephrectomy followed 15 Gy stereotactic body radiation by 4 weeks.

Some clones are missing from TCRdb's copy, which holds only in-frame ones; the method was immunoSEQ multiplex PCR. The sample comprises some 80,000 clones, about 86% of which are singletons, and more than 20% rests with the top ten. This clone came up a few times. Antigen specificity is unknown. Per the germline V gene, CDR1 is GTSNPN and CDR2 is SVGIG (reference sequence). The J segment lost 3 bases and the V segment lost 0 bases, leaving 4 bases of the junction unmatched. This CDR3 is built from 14 residues. Study-wide points: No pretreatment tumor biopsies were available for baseline clonotypes.

Time point: blood 2 weeks post-SBRT. Stated treatment: 15 Gy SBRT to primary tumor, nephrectomy 4 weeks later. The chain recombines TRBV30 with TRBJ1-2, with TRBD1 matching over 7 bases. The sequences come from blood, collected from a patient whose treatment included radiotherapy and nephrectomy. The sequence was collected from a woman aged 45-59 years with renal cell carcinoma. Written as DNA, the CDR3 is TGTGCCTGGAGTGTCGGGACAGAAGACTATGGCTACACCTTC. Its protein product is CAWSVGTEDYGYTF.